The 3 T cell receptor beta chains presented below share a single source sample, sequenced in a study of tumor-infiltrating lymphocytes in oesophageal squamous cell carcinoma. One entry per CDR3 protein, called by TCRdb with MiXCR from the PCR reads. The repertoire consists of approximately 20,000 distinct CDR3 sequences, with approximately 40% occurring once and the leading ten covering roughly 7%. Material: blood. These receptor sequences come from a male donor with esophageal squamous cell carcinoma.

Only a few counts were recorded for this clonotype. The rearrangement joins TRBV10-2 to TRBJ2-3, with 8 bases lining up with TRBD2. There are 15 residues in the CDR3. V lost 3 bases to trimming and J lost 1 base; unmatched junction nucleotides: 3. The germline CDR1 and CDR2 sequences are WSHSY and SAAADI. CDR3 protein: CASSDKRERTDTQYF. The CDR3 bases are TGCGCCAGCAGTGATAAGCGGGAGCGCACAGATACGCAGTATTTT.

Points on this clonotype: A read error may produce the germline difference seen at one junction end. The genes are TRBV11-2 and TRBJ1-6; no reliable D call. CDR3 length: 13 residues. The germline V gene encodes CDR1 SGHAT and CDR2 FQNNGV. The CDR3, as DNA: TGTGCCAGCAGCTTAGATCTGTGGCGGGAGCGGTACTTT. The encoded protein is CASSLDLWRERYF.

This chain uses TRBV20-1 with TRBJ2-3, with TRBD2 matching over 8 bases. The germline gives CDR1 DFQATT, CDR2 SNEGSKA (reference sequence). The junction had 8 bases not matched to a gene; V was cut back by 6 bases and J by 0 bases. The CDR3 contains 15 residues. CDR3 nucleotide sequence: TGCAGTGCAAGAAAGCGGGGGAGTAGCACAGATACGCAGTATTTT. Translation gives CSARKRGSSTDTQYF.